The 28 T cell receptor beta chains in this list originate from one sample, sequenced in a study of cytomegalovirus exposure and HLA in healthy donors. PCR amplification relied on 60 Vbeta primers (plus 13 Jbeta primers). Clones were read by immunoSEQ multiplex PCR, and TCRdb kept only the in-frame ones, dropping some. The repertoire consists of fewer than 200,000 clones, with approximately 75% occurring once and the leading ten covering approximately 1.6%. The sequenced material came from PBMCs. The receptors were gathered from a girl between 10 and 17 years old in good health and CMV-seronegative.

This clone appeared once. CDR3 protein: CASSLLAGGINTGELFF. For the CDR3, the DNA is TGTGCCAGCAGCCTACTAGCGGGGGGTATTAACACCGGGGAGCTGTTTTTT. This chain joins TRBV5-4 and TRBJ2-2; TRBD2 matches at 12 bases. J was trimmed by 2 bases and V by 4 bases; bases with no gene match: 6. The CDR3 runs to 17 residues. Germline V gene sequence: CDR1 SGHNT, CDR2 YYREEE (reference sequence).

The genes are TRBV7-3 and TRBJ1-2; 10 bases agree with TRBD1. The CDR3 contains 14 residues. The V segment lost 5 bases and the J segment 5 bases; nucleotides outside the gene matches: 5. Germline CDR1 and CDR2: SGHTA and FQGTGA. Here the CDR3 reads CASSPGTGEYGYTF. The DNA of the CDR3 is TGTGCCAGCAGCCCCGGGACAGGGGAGTATGGCTACACCTTC. The complete variable domain, with remaining parts taken from reference TRBV7-3 and TRBJ1-2, reads GAGVSQTPSNKVTEKGKYVELRCDPISGHTALYWYRQSLGQGPEFLIYFQGTGAADDSGLPNDRFFAVRPEGSVSTLKIQRTERGDSAVYLCASSPGTGEYGYTFGSGTRLTVV.

The chain combines TRBV4-2 with TRBJ1-5; D gene uncertain. This CDR3 contains 18 residues. Germline-derived CDR1 and CDR2 are LGHNA and YNFKEQ. The V end was cut by 0 bases, the J end by 9 bases, with 24 bases between. CDR3 nucleotide sequence: TGTGCCAGCAGCCAAGACCTCTCCCTCGGGTTACCGGCTCGGCCCCAGCATTTT. This gives the protein CASSQDLSLGLPARPQHF.

This sequence joins TRBV9 and TRBJ2-7, with D tentatively TRBD2 (5 bases). Per germline, CDR1 SGDLS and CDR2 YYNGEE. Trimming removed 1 base at V and 3 bases at J, with 11 bases between. The CDR3 runs 14 residues. The CDR3 spells CASSVLEADYEQYF. CDR3 nucleotide sequence: TGTGCCAGCAGCGTACTCGAAGCGGACTACGAGCAGTACTTC. Filled out from reference TRBV9 and TRBJ2-7, the complete variable domain reads DSGVTQTPKHLITATGQRVTLRCSPRSGDLSVYWYQQSLDQGLQFLIQYYNGEERAKGNILERFSAQQFPDLHSELNLSSLELGDSALYFCASSVLEADYEQYFGPGTRLTVT.

The chain employs TRBV7-3 and TRBJ1-2, with TRBD1 matching 8 bases. Losses at the gene ends were 2 bases for V and 6 bases for J; bases not matched to a gene: 5. The CDR3 spans 14 residues. The germline V gene encodes CDR1 SGHTA and CDR2 FQGTGA. CDR3 residues: CASSLSGGADGYTF. The CDR3 region has the DNA TGTGCCAGCAGCTTATCAGGGGGCGCGGATGGCTACACCTTC.

V and J are TRBV6-5 and TRBJ1-2; TRBD1 matches 11 bases. The V gene's germline CDR1 is MNHEY and CDR2 SVGAGI. V lost 4 bases, J lost 7 bases, and 8 bases stayed unmatched. The CDR3 contains 15 residues. The CDR3 sequence is CASSSWTGGAGGYTF. CDR3 DNA: TGTGCCAGCAGTTCCTGGACAGGGGGCGCGGGTGGCTACACCTTC.

The rearrangement joins TRBV29-1 to TRBJ2-1, with D maybe TRBD1 (6 bases). The CDR3 extends over 15 amino acids. V was cut by 4 bases and J by 0 bases, with 13 bases left in between. Germline-derived CDR1 and CDR2 are SQVTM and ANQGSEA. The chain's CDR3 is CSVGLRDTSYNEQFF. The CDR3 DNA is TGCAGCGTTGGTCTACGGGACACCTCCTACAATGAGCAGTTCTTC.

The genes are TRBV10-1 and TRBJ1-1, with D possibly being TRBD1 (5 bases). Trimming took 3 bases from V and 0 from J, leaving 11 bases between them. The germline gives CDR1 WNHNN, CDR2 SYGVQD (reference sequence). The length of the CDR3 is 15 residues. CDR3 in amino acids: CASSDSQGMNTEAFF. The CDR3 DNA sequence: TGCGCCAGCAGTGACAGCCAGGGCATGAACACTGAAGCTTTCTTT.

In nucleotides, the CDR3 is TGTGCCAGCAGTTATCGGGGGGGTAACTATGGCTACACCTTC. It specifies CASSYRGGNYGYTF. V usage is TRBV6-6 and J usage is TRBJ1-2; tentative D call: TRBD1 (5 bases). The germline V gene encodes CDR1 MNHNY and CDR2 SVGAGI (reference sequence). The CDR3 has 14 amino acids. Trimming removed 3 bases at V and 1 base at J, with 9 bases between.

The chain couples TRBV10-3 to TRBJ2-3, with 11 bases identical to TRBD2. CDR3 length equals 17 residues. Germline V gives CDR1 ENHRY, CDR2 SYGVKD. Germline trimming cut 3 bases from V and 6 bases from J; bases unmatched to any gene: 11. Here the CDR3 DNA reads TGTGCCATCAGTGAAATCGATCCGGGACTAGCGGAGGATACGCAGTATTTT. It translates to CAISEIDPGLAEDTQYF.

V usage is TRBV13 and J usage is TRBJ1-2; 10 nucleotides line up with TRBD1. Germline V gene data show CDR1 as PRHDT and CDR2 as FYEKMQ (reference sequence). The CDR3 runs to 15 residues. J lost 7 bases, V lost 8 bases, and 13 bases had no gene match. The CDR3 loop is CASGPSRDRGLGYTF. The CDR3 nucleotides read TGTGCCAGCGGCCCTAGCCGAGACAGGGGGCTTGGCTACACCTTC.

The chain uses TRBV18 and TRBJ2-6; D may be TRBD1 (6 bases). This CDR3 has 17 amino acids. CDR1 and CDR2 from the germline V gene are KGHSH and LQKENI. The V and J ends lost 3 bases and 0 bases respectively, with 12 bases between them. CDR3 coding DNA: TGTGCCAGCTCACCGGTTCAGGACAGCTCTGGGGCCAACGTCCTGACTTTC. Protein sequence: CASSPVQDSSGANVLTF.

The rearrangement joins TRBV5-1 to TRBJ1-5; 8 bases agree with TRBD1. Trimming cost V 3 bases and J 7 bases; bases outside gene matches: 3. Germline V gene data show CDR1 as SGHRS and CDR2 as YFSETQ. This CDR3 comprises 13 residues. The DNA for the CDR3 is TGCGCCAGCAGCTCTGACAGGGGCCAGCCCCAGCATTTT. This codes for CASSSDRGQPQHF.

This clone has just a few counts. The chain is built from TRBV7-8 and TRBJ2-7; 7 bases line up with TRBD2. The CDR3 sequence is 12 residues long. V lost 5 bases, J lost 6 bases, and 4 bases stayed unmatched. Germline V lookup: CDR1 SGHVS, CDR2 FQNEAQ. In DNA form, the CDR3 reads TGTGCCAGCAGCGCCTGGGGGGGCGAGCAGTACTTC. Translation: CASSAWGGEQYF.

V and J are TRBV11-2 and TRBJ1-5; D uncertain. The CDR3 length is 13 residues. V was trimmed by 4 bases and J by 6 bases, leaving 10 bases between them. Germline V gives CDR1 SGHAT, CDR2 FQNNGV. CDR3 protein: CASSSDPGQPQHF. The CDR3 DNA is TGTGCCAGCAGCTCAGATCCCGGTCAGCCCCAGCATTTT.

The V gene is TRBV25-1, the J gene TRBJ2-7; no firm D call. The germline V and J ends were trimmed by 6 bases and 4 bases, with 4 bases remaining between them. The CDR3 has 10 residues. Germline CDR1 is MGHDK and CDR2 is SYGVNS. The CDR3 is CASSQYEQYF. CDR3 DNA sequence: TGTGCCAGCAGCCAATACGAGCAGTACTTC.

The chain couples TRBV5-1 to TRBJ2-3, with 8 positions matching TRBD2. CDR3 length: 15 residues. Unmatched junction bases numbered 3, after V lost 3 bases and J lost 0 bases. Germline loops: CDR1 SGHRS, CDR2 YFSETQ. The CDR3 DNA follows: TGCGCCAGCAGCTCCCAGCGGGGGAGCACAGATACGCAGTATTTT. Protein sequence: CASSSQRGSTDTQYF. The full variable domain, rest sourced from reference TRBV5-1 and TRBJ2-3, is KAGVTQTPRYLIKTRGQQVTLSCSPISGHRSVSWYQQTPGQGLQFLFEYFSETQRNKGNFPGRFSGRQFSNSRSEMNVSTLELGDSALYLCASSSQRGSTDTQYFGPGTRLTVL.

The chain uses TRBV6-1 and TRBJ1-1, with D possibly being TRBD1 (5 bases). The V and J ends lost 1 base and 6 bases respectively, with 12 bases between them. Germline-derived CDR1 and CDR2 are MNHNS and SASEGT. This CDR3 has 14 residues. Written as DNA, the CDR3 is TGTGCCAGCAGTGAAGGCAGGGCTTTGGCTGAAGCTTTCTTT. Its protein is CASSEGRALAEAFF.

J is TRBJ2-7 and V is TRBV5-6, with TRBD1 matching over 12 bases. This CDR3 comprises 18 residues. Trimming removed 5 bases from V and 2 bases from J; junction bases left unmatched: 14. Germline values: CDR1 SGHDT, CDR2 YYEEEE. DNA of the CDR3: TGTGCCAGCAGTCTCCTCGGGACAGGGGGCGGGTCGGCCTACGAGCAGTACTTC. It yields the protein CASSLLGTGGGSAYEQYF.

This clone was seen more than once but under ten times. V and J are TRBV7-9 and TRBJ2-2; 8 bases align to TRBD2. Per germline, CDR1 SEHNR and CDR2 FQNEAQ (reference sequence). This CDR3 is built from 15 residues. The V segment lost 4 bases and the J segment 7 bases; nucleotides outside the gene matches: 8. The CDR3 bases are TGTGCCAGCAGCTCTGGGACTAGTTCGAGCGGGGAGCTGTTTTTT. Amino acids: CASSSGTSSSGELFF.

The genes are TRBV19 and TRBJ1-2, with D unresolved. V was shortened by 4 bases and J by 6 bases, with 21 bases between the two germline ends. Germline CDR1 and CDR2: LNHDA and SQIVND (reference sequence). This CDR3 has 16 amino acids. The CDR3, as DNA: TGTGCCAGTAGTACCCTGGGCGGGAACGGTGGAGATGGCTACACCTTC. It codes for CASSTLGGNGGDGYTF.

The chain employs TRBV5-1 and TRBJ2-7; 11 bases are a match to TRBD2. With 3 bases clipped from V and 2 bases from J, the junction kept 4 bases outside the gene matches. The CDR3 extends over 15 amino acids. Germline lookup yields CDR1 SGHRS and CDR2 YFSETQ. Here the CDR3 reads CASSSLAGGTYEQYF. In DNA, the CDR3 is TGCGCCAGCAGCTCCCTAGCGGGGGGTACCTACGAGCAGTACTTC.

V gene TRBV18 combines with J gene TRBJ1-1; 8 bases map to TRBD1. The V and J ends lost 5 bases and 7 bases, in that order; junction bases with no gene match: 9. Looked up from germline, CDR1 is KGHSH and CDR2 is LQKENI. The CDR3 is 14 residues long. The DNA of the CDR3 is TGTGCCAGCTCAGCTTCAGGGGGCGCGGGTGAAGCTTTCTTT. The encoded protein is CASSASGGAGEAFF.

On this clone itself: Distinct nucleotide sequences in the sample also encode this CDR3. The chain uses TRBV18 and TRBJ1-1; D not certain. Per germline, CDR1 KGHSH and CDR2 LQKENI. The CDR3 extends over 12 amino acids. The germline V and J ends were trimmed by 2 bases and 2 bases, with 3 bases remaining between them. The CDR3 reads CASSPGNTEAFF. DNA for the CDR3: TGTGCCAGCTCACCAGGCAACACTGAAGCTTTCTTT.

This CDR3 reads CASSEPRQVINEQFF. CDR3 bases: TGTGCCAGCAGTGAACCCAGGCAGGTCATCAATGAGCAGTTCTTC. V usage is TRBV2 and J usage is TRBJ2-1; D gene unclear. The CDR3 is 15 residues long. Germline loops: CDR1 SNHLY, CDR2 FYNNEI. V shed 2 bases and J shed 6 bases, with 14 bases lying between them. Together with reference TRBV2 and TRBJ2-1, the CDR3 gives the full variable domain: EPEVTQTPSHQVTQMGQEVILRCVPISNHLYFYWYRQILGQKVEFLVSFYNNEISEKSEIFDDQFSVERPDGSNFTLKIRSTKLEDSAMYFCASSEPRQVINEQFFGPGTRLTVL.

The V gene is TRBV7-2, the J gene TRBJ2-2, with TRBD1 matching 8 bases. Germline V CDR1 and CDR2: SGHTA, FQGNSA. This CDR3 is built from 13 residues. V dropped 10 bases and J dropped 4; count of bases not matched to a gene: 5. CDR3 region: CATDRGGTGELFF. For the CDR3, the DNA is TGTGCCACCGACAGGGGCGGCACCGGGGAGCTGTTTTTT.

The rearrangement links TRBV4-1 to TRBJ2-2; unclear D gene. Germline loops: CDR1 MGHRA, CDR2 YSYEKL. This CDR3 comprises 11 residues. V was clipped by 1 base and J by 8 bases, with 2 bases between them. This chain's CDR3 is CASSQAGELFF. The DNA of the CDR3 is TGCGCCAGCAGCCAAGCTGGGGAGCTGTTTTTT.

The rearrangement links TRBV12-5 to TRBJ1-1; 8 positions match TRBD1. The CDR3 has 16 amino acids. With 3 bases clipped from V and 4 bases from J, the junction kept 10 bases outside the gene matches. The V gene's germline CDR1 is LGHNT and CDR2 FRNRAP. CDR3 coding DNA: TGTGCTAGTGGTTTAGTCCAGGGGGCGGGGGTCACTGAAGCTTTCTTT. Protein product: CASGLVQGAGVTEAFF.